This TCR beta chain was identified in a study of Ad26.COV2.S vaccination and SARS-CoV-2 variants. Study-wide background: In the COV1001 trial, the donor was in the Ad26.COV2.S arm. Study results and caveats: Substantial breadth was reportedly displayed by spike-specific CD8+ and CD4+ T cell responses after vaccination.

Germline V gene sequence: CDR1 SGHDT, CDR2 YYEEEE. This CDR3 has 18 amino acids. J gave up 0 bases and V 3 bases, and 5 bases lay outside the gene matches. As to treatment: some 20 received Ad26.COV2.S at low or high dose, single or two shots; 5 received placebo; per-sample allocation not given. Samples were taken on day 63 after the first vaccine or placebo injection. Adults aged 18-55 years in Boston included the donor. The administered vaccine (an Ad26 vector) expressed Wuhan-strain SARS-CoV-2 spike. A word on this clone: Its antigen is undetermined.

Method: immunoSEQ multiplex PCR; TCRdb's copy keeps in-frame clones and lacks some. The sample holds some 460,000 clones, nearly 90% seen once. J is TRBJ2-2 and V is TRBV5-6; 13 positions match TRBD2. The sample was peripheral blood, taken in a trial of Ad26.COV2.S vaccine versus placebo. The sequence came from a person between 18 and 65 years old who received the Ad26.COV2.S COVID-19 vaccine or a placebo. CDR3 protein: CASSSDGTSGTNTGELFF. The CDR3 bases are TGTGCCAGCAGCTCAGACGGGACTAGCGGGACGAACACCGGGGAGCTGTTTTTT. Full variable domain (rest looked up from reference TRBV5-6 and TRBJ2-2): DAGVTQSPTHLIKTRGQQVTLRCSPKSGHDTVSWYQQALGQGPQFIFQYYEEEERQRGNFPDRFSGHQFPNYSSELNVNALLLGDSALYLCASSSDGTSGTNTGELFFGEGSRLTVL.